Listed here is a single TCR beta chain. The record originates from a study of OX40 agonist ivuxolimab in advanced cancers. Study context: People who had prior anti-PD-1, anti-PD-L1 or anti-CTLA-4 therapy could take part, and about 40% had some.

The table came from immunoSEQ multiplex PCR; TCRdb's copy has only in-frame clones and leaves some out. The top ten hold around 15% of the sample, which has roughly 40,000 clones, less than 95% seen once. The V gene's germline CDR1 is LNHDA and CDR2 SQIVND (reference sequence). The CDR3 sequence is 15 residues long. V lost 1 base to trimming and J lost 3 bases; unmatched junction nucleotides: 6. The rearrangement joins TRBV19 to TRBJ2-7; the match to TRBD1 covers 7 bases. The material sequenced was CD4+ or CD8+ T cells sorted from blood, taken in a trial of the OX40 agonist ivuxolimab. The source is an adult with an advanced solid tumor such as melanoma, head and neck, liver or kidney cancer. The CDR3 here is CASSIVQGQFYEQYF. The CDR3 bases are TGTGCCAGTAGTATAGTACAGGGACAGTTCTACGAGCAGTACTTC.